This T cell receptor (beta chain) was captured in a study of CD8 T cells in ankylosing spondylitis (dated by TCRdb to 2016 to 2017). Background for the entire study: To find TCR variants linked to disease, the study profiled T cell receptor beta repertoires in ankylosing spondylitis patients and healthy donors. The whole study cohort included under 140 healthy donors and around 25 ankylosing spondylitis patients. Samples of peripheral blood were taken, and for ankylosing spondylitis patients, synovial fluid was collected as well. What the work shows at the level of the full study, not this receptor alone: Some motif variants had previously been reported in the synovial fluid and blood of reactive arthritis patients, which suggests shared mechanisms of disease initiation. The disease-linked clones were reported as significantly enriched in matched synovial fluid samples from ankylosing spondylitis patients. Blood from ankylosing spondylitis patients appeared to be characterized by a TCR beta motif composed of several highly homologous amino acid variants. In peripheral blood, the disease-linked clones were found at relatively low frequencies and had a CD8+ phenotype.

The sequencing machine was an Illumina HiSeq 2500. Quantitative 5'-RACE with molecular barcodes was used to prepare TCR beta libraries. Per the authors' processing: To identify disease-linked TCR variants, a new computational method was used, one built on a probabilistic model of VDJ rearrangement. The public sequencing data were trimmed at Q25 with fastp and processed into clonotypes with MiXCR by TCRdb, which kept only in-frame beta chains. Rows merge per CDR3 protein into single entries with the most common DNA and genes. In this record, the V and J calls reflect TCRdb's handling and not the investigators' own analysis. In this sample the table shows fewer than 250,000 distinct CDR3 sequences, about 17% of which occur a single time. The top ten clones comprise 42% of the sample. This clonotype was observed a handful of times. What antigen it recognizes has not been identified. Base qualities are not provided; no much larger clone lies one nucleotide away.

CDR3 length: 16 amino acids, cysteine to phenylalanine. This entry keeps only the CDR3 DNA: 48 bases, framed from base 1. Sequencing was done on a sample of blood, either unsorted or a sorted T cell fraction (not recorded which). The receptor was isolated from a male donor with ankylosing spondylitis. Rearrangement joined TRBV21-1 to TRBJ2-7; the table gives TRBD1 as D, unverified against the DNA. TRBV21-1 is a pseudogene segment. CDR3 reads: CASSKTGGQRMREQYF. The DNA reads TGTGCCAGCAGCAAAACCGGGGGACAGAGGATGAGGGAGCAGTACTTC.